These 3 T cell receptor beta chains share one sample of origin, sequenced in a study of shared clonotypes between healthy human individuals. Sequencing used immunoSEQ multiplex PCR; TCRdb keeps in-frame clones, though not all of them. Of millions of clones listed, 85% to 95% are singletons. What was sequenced was naive CD4+ T cells sorted from blood. Subset noted: CD45RA+ positively selected. Receptors were obtained from a man younger than 30 in good health.

Turning to this clone: The identical CDR3 is also encoded by other nucleotide sequences in the sample. This sequence joins TRBV15 and TRBJ2-7; the match to TRBD2 covers 14 bases. CDR3 length: 16 amino acids. The V and J ends lost 0 bases and 4 bases, in that order; junction bases with no gene match: 2. Germline lookup yields CDR1 LNHNV and CDR2 YYDKDF (reference sequence). The chain's CDR3 is CATSREGTSGGYEQYF. CDR3 DNA sequence: TGTGCCACCAGCAGAGAGGGGACTAGCGGGGGTTACGAGCAGTACTTC. Complete variable domain (other parts from reference TRBV15 and TRBJ2-7): DAMVIQNPRYQVTQFGKPVTLSCSQTLNHNVMYWYQQKSSQAPKLLFHYYDKDFNNEADTPDNFQSRRPNTSFCFLDIRSPGLGDTAMYLCATSREGTSGGYEQYFGPGTRLTVT.

The chain links TRBV18 to TRBJ1-1; D is unclear. The V end was cut by 2 bases, the J end by 1 base, with 11 bases between. Looked up from germline, CDR1 is KGHSH and CDR2 is LQKENI. This CDR3 is 15 amino acids long. CDR3 DNA sequence: TGTGCCAGCTCACCAGGTGCGGAACAGAACACTGAAGCTTTCTTT. Amino acid sequence: CASSPGAEQNTEAFF.

This rearrangement joins TRBV18 to TRBJ2-1; TRBD1 is a possible D gene (6 bases). V was cut by 2 bases and J by 9 bases, with 14 bases left in between. Germline V gene lookup returns CDR1 KGHSH and CDR2 LQKENI. The CDR3 extends over 14 amino acids. The CDR3 here is CASSPNRVGSEQFF. The CDR3 coding sequence is TGTGCCAGCTCACCAAACAGGGTGGGGAGTGAGCAGTTCTTC.